The clone carrying this T cell receptor (beta chain) was counted many times. The sample comes from a study of T cells in Graves' hyperthyroidism and ophthalmopathy. TCR beta CDR3 regions were amplified from RNA transcripts. The primer set for the first-round RT-PCR of the TCR CDR3 was HTBI. TCRdb fed the multiplex PCR reads into MiXCR, producing one record per CDR3 protein. This sample carries around 420,000 distinct CDR3 sequences, approximately 14% of them seen once, and the ten largest clones take around 14%. Trimming removed 7 bases from V and 5 bases from J, with 17 bases in between. CDR3 length: 14 amino acids. Uncontrolled infection, other autoimmune disease, pregnancy and lactation each barred patients from inclusion.

The V and J genes are TRBV12-3 or TRBV12-4 and TRBJ1-2; D remains ambiguous. The sequence derives from a woman in her late teens or twenties with Graves' hyperthyroidism. The sample taken for sequencing was blood. The CDR3 sequence is CASTFSQAGYGYTF. In DNA form, the CDR3 reads TGTGCCAGCACGTTTAGCCAGGCGGGATATGGCTACACCTTC.